This T cell receptor beta chain appears in the sequencing data of a study of OX40 agonist ivuxolimab in advanced cancers. The study in broad terms: Ivuxolimab was a fully human IgG2 agonistic monoclonal antibody targeting the costimulatory receptor OX40 (CD134). Intravenous ivuxolimab was administered to patients every 2 weeks at six dose levels: 0.01, 0.1, 0.3, 1.5, 3 and 10 mg/kg. Of the 50 to 55 dose-escalation patients, hepatocellular carcinoma was present in approximately 20, melanoma in around 15, renal cell carcinoma in 9 and head and neck cancer in 9. In the dose-escalation cohort, 82.7% of patients were male, and the mean age was around 60 years, with a range of about 23 to 90. Prior anti-PD-1, anti-PD-L1 or anti-CTLA-4 therapy was permitted, and checkpoint inhibitors had been received by roughly 40% of dose-escalation patients. Three dose-escalation patients achieved partial responses, one with hepatocellular carcinoma and two with cutaneous melanoma. Peripheral TCRbeta sequencing aimed to test whether ivuxolimab altered TCR sequence diversity and caused clonal T-cell expansion. The monotherapy dose-escalation portion (N ≈ 57 patients) of the phase I ivuxolimab trial is reported in the paper. General findings and caveats noted by the study authors: The antigen specificity of the clonally expanded peripheral T cells was not determined. In the 0.1-3.0 mg/kg groups, partial responders had among the lowest normalized peripheral clonal expansion, particularly in CD8+ T cells. Low levels of normalized T-cell clonal expansion were also seen in some nonresponding patients. At doses of 0.1 to 3.0 mg/kg, clonal expansion of both CD4+ and CD8+ T cells in blood was seen between baseline and week 6. On average, CD8+ T cells showed more expanded clones than CD4+ T cells after ivuxolimab.

On this clone: The clone's antigen remains unknown. Per-base quality was not reported, and no clone a single base away is much larger than it.

In the germline V gene, CDR1 corresponds to SGHTA and CDR2 to FQGTGA. CDR3 length: 15 amino acids, cysteine to phenylalanine. Kept here is only the CDR3 DNA, which spans 45 bases and is read in frame from base 1. For this chain, trimming is 1 base at the V end and 9 bases at the J end, and the number of junction bases without a gene match is 9. For sequencing of the TCRbeta CDR3 region, genomic DNA was extracted from the sorted cells. The immunoSEQ Assay was used for sequencing of TCRbeta CDR3 regions. TCRdb obtained this table from immuneACCESS and retained in-frame rearrangements with V and J assigned. These tables miss some clones; where compared with another copy, unresolved V genes account for less than half of the shortfall, and the remainder is unexplained. The sample contains approximately 110,000 clones, about nine tenths of them found a single time. The ten largest clones represent under 0.95% of the sample.

Patients with autoimmune disease history or receiving systemic immunosuppression were excluded from the trial. Peripheral blood for TCR sequencing was collected from all dose cohorts at baseline, on cycle 4 day 1, and on cycle 7 day 1. The samples were drawn from a first-in-human, open-label, multicenter phase I dose-escalation trial of ivuxolimab. Adults with locally advanced or metastatic melanoma, renal cell carcinoma, hepatocellular carcinoma or head and neck squamous cell carcinoma were enrolled in the trial. Before TCR sequencing, CD4+ and CD8+ T cells were separately sorted from peripheral blood.

The rearranged segments are TRBV7-3 and TRBJ1-1, with 9 bases in between that match TRBD1. The source is an adult with an advanced solid tumor such as melanoma, head and neck, liver or kidney cancer. The sequencing here drew on CD4+ or CD8+ T cells sorted from blood, taken in a trial of the OX40 agonist ivuxolimab. CDR3 reads: CASSLRGPGQGQAFF. In nucleotides, the sequence is TGTGCCAGCAGCTTAAGGGGGCCGGGACAGGGACAAGCTTTCTTT.